This TCR beta chain was sequenced for a study of shared clonotypes between healthy human individuals. In regard to this clone: One base away lies a much larger clone, so this may be a sequencing read error.

Original handling: Sequence data from immunoSEQ were junction-only and lacked quality scores; consequently, filtering differed. TCRdb's table, derived via immunoSEQ multiplex PCR, lists solely in-frame clones and lacks some. V, J and clone size reflect that table, while D and trimming were determined from the DNA. The sample records fewer than 700,000 clones, about 80% being singletons. Germline CDR1 reads SNHLY; CDR2 reads FYNNEI. The CDR3 is made up of 17 amino acids. V shed 4 bases, J shed 0 bases, and the junction held 3 bases outside the gene matches. This sequence was found in a woman between 40 and 50 years old in good health. Some clones in this sample may be carry-over from other donors' samples. The sample comprised PBMCs. The rearrangement links TRBV2 to TRBJ2-6; 10 bases line up with TRBD1. CDR3 in amino acids: CASSGDRGCSGANVLTF. DNA of the CDR3: TGTGCCAGCAGTGGGGACAGGGGTTGCTCTGGGGCCAACGTCCTGACTTTC.